The present TCR beta chain was sequenced within a study of blood T cells in healthy people across ages. Study observations and caveats: TCR beta diversity, measured per million T cells, fell in a roughly linear way with age. TCR beta diversity correlated strongly with naive T cell percentage.

This clonotype was recorded a few times. The antigen is unknown. Sample-barcoded 5' priming and a J-beta primer mix drove a second PCR of roughly 7 to 11 cycles. At least 2.5 million CDR3-containing paired-end reads were obtained per sample. Each CDR3 protein gets one entry after TCRdb re-called the 5' RACE reads with MiXCR. The repertoire holds over a million distinct CDR3 sequences, with 59% as singletons. The material sequenced was blood. The sequence was collected from a man between 18 and 29 years old in good health.

CDR3 sequence reads: CSVAGTGIYEQYF. In nucleotides, the CDR3 is TGCAGCGTAGCCGGGACAGGGATATACGAGCAGTACTTC. The V gene is TRBV29-1, the J gene TRBJ2-7; 9 bases agree with TRBD1. This CDR3 is 13 amino acids long. Trimming removed 6 bases from V and 4 bases from J; junction bases left unmatched: 7. Per germline, CDR1 SQVTM and CDR2 ANQGSEA.